A single sample is the source of the 22 T cell receptor beta chains below, sequenced in a study of T cells in Graves' hyperthyroidism and ophthalmopathy (dated by TCRdb to about 2019). Library preparation employed multiplex PCR. The data were produced on an Illumina HiSeq 2000. TCR beta CDR3 regions were amplified from RNA transcripts. The TCR CDR3 was subjected to a first round of RT-PCR using the HTBI primer set and the Qiagen OneStep RT-PCR kit. The public reads were reprocessed in TCRdb via fastp at Q25 and MiXCR, keeping in-frame beta chains. All rows with the same CDR3 protein become a single entry with the most common DNA and genes. The sample profile shows a few hundred thousand distinct CDR3 sequences; 20% to 25% of them were found once. The ten most abundant clones make up roughly 49% of the sample. The sequencing sample was made of blood. The origin of the receptors is a woman in her 70s with Graves' ophthalmopathy.

In its sample, this clonotype was seen a few times. This chain uses TRBV15 with TRBJ2-6; TRBD1 might be the D (5 bases). This CDR3 has 15 amino acids. Germline CDR1 and CDR2: LNHNV and YYDKDF (reference sequence). The germline V and J ends were trimmed by 4 bases and 1 base, with 8 bases remaining between them. CDR3 loop: CATSKQESGANVLTF. The CDR3 DNA sequence: TGTGCCACCAGCAAACAGGAGTCTGGGGCCAACGTCCTGACTTTC.

This clonotype was found a few times. The V and J genes are TRBV24-1 and TRBJ2-1; no reliable D call. Germline CDR1 and CDR2: KGHDR and SFDVKD. The CDR3 consists of 11 residues. Between the trimmed V and J ends, which lost 4 bases and 10 bases, there was a span of 7 bases. CDR3 amino acids: CATSDFGEQFF. CDR3 nucleotides: TGTGCCACCAGTGACTTCGGGGAGCAGTTCTTC.

This clonotype was found a few times. The V gene is TRBV7-6, the J gene TRBJ1-6, with unresolved D. There are 17 residues in the CDR3. V was shortened by 1 base and J by 4 bases, with 14 bases between the two germline ends. Germline CDR1 is SGHVS and CDR2 is FNYEAQ. CDR3 in DNA: TGTGCCAGCAGCTTAGGGTTTGGGCAGGAGTATAATTCACCCCTCCACTTT. This translates into CASSLGFGQEYNSPLHF. Supplemented by reference TRBV7-6 and TRBJ1-6, the full variable domain reads GAGVSQSPRYKVTKRGQDVALRCDPISGHVSLYWYRQALGQGPEFLTYFNYEAQQDKSGLPNDRFSAERPEGSISTLTIQRTEQRDSAMYRCASSLGFGQEYNSPLHFGNGTRLTVT.

The chain recombines TRBV30 with TRBJ2-3; D gene uncertain. The V and J ends lost 1 base and 4 bases respectively, with 9 bases between them. This CDR3 comprises 13 residues. Germline assignment: CDR1 GTSNPN and CDR2 SVGIG (reference sequence). CDR3 sequence: CAWSALNPDTQYF. The CDR3 bases are TGTGCCTGGAGTGCATTGAATCCAGATACGCAGTATTTT.

This clonotype was detected many times. The chain combines TRBV11-2 with TRBJ2-1; D unclear. Trimming took off 3 bases at V and 9 bases at J, with 12 bases between the two ends. Germline loops: CDR1 SGHAT, CDR2 FQNNGV. There are 13 residues in the CDR3. The CDR3 spells CASSLEPVGEQFF. For the CDR3, the DNA is TGTGCCAGCAGCTTGGAACCGGTGGGTGAGCAGTTCTTC.

The chain carries TRBV20-1 and TRBJ2-5; D not resolved. The germline V gene has CDR1 DFQATT and CDR2 SNEGSKA (reference sequence). The CDR3 sequence is 15 residues long. Trimming removed 1 base from V and 2 bases from J, with 14 bases in between. The CDR3 sequence: CSARGLLLGQETQYF. The CDR3 DNA sequence: TGCAGTGCTAGAGGACTTTTGTTGGGGCAAGAGACCCAGTACTTC.

This clonotype was counted at least ten times. The gene calls are TRBV30 and TRBJ2-7, with 9 bases matching TRBD1. Unmatched junction bases numbered 5, after V lost 2 bases and J lost 6 bases. The CDR3 totals 13 residues. Per the germline V gene, CDR1 is GTSNPN and CDR2 is SVGIG (reference sequence). CDR3 loop: CAWSLGQGGEQYF. The CDR3 DNA follows: TGTGCCTGGAGTTTGGGACAGGGTGGCGAGCAGTACTTC.

The chain uses TRBV28 and TRBJ2-7, with D perhaps TRBD2 (5 bases). CDR3 length: 11 residues. V dropped 4 bases and J dropped 9 bases, with 10 bases sitting between them. From germline, CDR1 is MDHEN and CDR2 SYDVKM. The CDR3 region is CASSSVGRQYF. The CDR3 DNA is TGTGCCAGCAGTTCTGTAGGGAGGCAGTACTTC. The full variable domain, with the rest looked up from reference TRBV28 and TRBJ2-7, is DVKVTQSSRYLVKRTGEKVFLECVQDMDHENMFWYRQDPGLGLRLIYFSYDVKMKEKGDIPEGYSVSREKKERFSLILESASTNQTSMYLCASSSVGRQYFGPGTRLTVT.

This clonotype occurred many times. The chain uses TRBV6-1 and TRBJ2-5; D perhaps matches TRBD1 (6 bases). This CDR3 is 13 amino acids long. V was pared by 4 bases and J by 5 bases, with 11 bases between. The germline V gene has CDR1 MNHNS and CDR2 SASEGT. CDR3 sequence (DNA): TGTGCCAGCAGTGTGGACAGAAGGGAGACCCAGTACTTC. It encodes CASSVDRRETQYF.

DNA for the CDR3: TGTGCCAGCAGCTTCGGGACAGGGGGTGATGGGGACATTCAGTACTTC. It encodes CASSFGTGGDGDIQYF. The chain links TRBV5-5 to TRBJ2-4; 11 positions match TRBD1. J gave up 8 bases and V 2 bases, and 9 bases lay outside the gene matches. The CDR3 runs 16 residues. Germline-derived CDR1 and CDR2 are SGHKS and YYEKEE (reference sequence).

The V call is TRBV30, the J call TRBJ2-2; 8 nucleotides align to TRBD2. From germline, CDR1 is GTSNPN and CDR2 SVGIG (reference sequence). Losses at the gene ends were 8 bases for V and 8 bases for J; bases not matched to a gene: 7. CDR3 length equals 12 residues. This chain's CDR3 is CAAIGGGGELFF. DNA of the CDR3: TGTGCCGCCATCGGGGGGGGAGGGGAGCTGTTTTTT.

This clonotype was counted at least ten times. The gene calls are TRBV2 and TRBJ1-1; weak D call: TRBD1 (6 bases). CDR1 SNHLY and CDR2 FYNNEI come from the germline V gene. V was pared by 5 bases and J by 5 bases, with 15 bases between. This CDR3 has 14 amino acids. The CDR3 protein is CASSSQGQVTEAFF. CDR3 DNA: TGTGCCAGCAGTTCTCAGGGGCAGGTGACTGAAGCTTTCTTT.

The chain is built from TRBV3-1 and TRBJ2-1; 12 nucleotides align to TRBD2. V shed 6 bases and J 8 bases; nucleotides not matched to a gene: 5. Germline CDR1 is LGHDT and CDR2 is YNNKEL (reference sequence). The CDR3 runs 14 residues. The CDR3 sequence: CASRWTSGTHEQFF. As DNA, the CDR3 is TGTGCCAGCAGATGGACTAGCGGGACACATGAGCAGTTCTTC.

This clonotype occurred many times. The chain recombines TRBV3-1 with TRBJ1-1; D gene ambiguous. The CDR3 length is 13 residues. The V end was cut by 3 bases, the J end by 0 bases, with 5 bases between. Germline assignment: CDR1 LGHDT and CDR2 YNNKEL (reference sequence). The CDR3 coding sequence is TGTGCCAGCAGCCAGGGCCTGAACACTGAAGCTTTCTTT. Translated, it gives CASSQGLNTEAFF.

This clonotype was seen repeatedly, ten times or more. The chain employs TRBV12-3 or TRBV12-4 and TRBJ2-1; the match to TRBD2 covers 8 bases. The trim removed 6 bases at V and 8 bases at J, leaving 3 bases unmatched. The CDR3 is 12 amino acids. In DNA, the CDR3 is TGTGCCAGCAGGAGACTAGCGTATGAGCAGTTCTTC. This sequence encodes CASRRLAYEQFF.

This clonotype showed up just a few times. The chain links TRBV5-1 to TRBJ2-2, with D uncertain. This CDR3 is built from 15 residues. The V gene lost 1 base and the J gene lost 4 bases, with 11 bases spanning the gap. CDR1 and CDR2 (germline): SGHRS, YFSETQ. CDR3 loop: CASSLPEVGTGELFF. CDR3 in DNA: TGCGCCAGCAGCTTGCCGGAAGTGGGCACCGGGGAGCTGTTTTTT.

This clonotype was found a few times. V is TRBV15 and J is TRBJ2-5; weak D call: TRBD2 (7 bases). The ends were cut back, 0 bases at V and 4 bases at J, with 12 bases in the middle. Germline CDR1 LNHNV, CDR2 YYDKDF (reference sequence). This CDR3 contains 15 residues. DNA of the CDR3: TGTGCCACCAGCAGAGATAGGGGGGGTCGAGAGACCCAGTACTTC. Protein product: CATSRDRGGRETQYF.

This clonotype has only a few counts. V is TRBV6-1 and J is TRBJ2-2, with D maybe TRBD2 (6 bases). CDR1 is MNHNS and CDR2 is SASEGT in the germline V gene. The CDR3 runs 12 residues. Trimming pared 6 bases from V and 6 bases from J, leaving 8 bases between. For the CDR3, the DNA is TGTGCCAGCAGACTAGCCCCCGGGGAGCTGTTTTTT. This sequence encodes CASRLAPGELFF.

This chain links TRBV25-1 with TRBJ2-2; possible D gene TRBD1, 6 bases. CDR3 length: 14 residues. Germline CDR1 reads MGHDK; CDR2 reads SYGVNS. Trimming stripped 3 bases from V and 6 bases from J, with 11 bases between. The CDR3 sequence: CASSDHRVSGELFF. Here the CDR3 DNA reads TGTGCCAGCAGTGATCACAGGGTGTCCGGGGAGCTGTTTTTT.

The V and J genes are TRBV6-4 and TRBJ1-2; D is perhaps TRBD1 (5 bases). Germline values: CDR1 MRHNA, CDR2 SNTAGT. The CDR3 has 16 amino acids. V was clipped by 11 bases and J by 1 base, with 23 bases between them. The chain's CDR3 is CAEPASHGGRNYGYTF. The DNA for the CDR3 is TGTGCCGAACCAGCATCCCATGGGGGTCGTAACTATGGCTACACCTTC.

This clonotype appeared a few times. J is TRBJ1-6 and V is TRBV20-1; D gene ambiguous. Trimming cost V 2 bases and J 7 bases, with 9 bases left between them. Germline V CDR1 and CDR2: DFQATT, SNEGSKA (reference sequence). CDR3 length: 13 residues. Written as DNA, the CDR3 is TGCAGTGCTAGAACAACTGCAAATTCACCCCTCCACTTT. Its protein product is CSARTTANSPLHF.

The chain recombines TRBV10-3 with TRBJ2-1, with D possibly being TRBD2 (6 bases). V was clipped by 4 bases and J by 0 bases, with 10 bases between them. CDR1 and CDR2 from the germline V gene are ENHRY and SYGVKD. This CDR3 spans 15 amino acids. CDR3 nucleotide sequence: TGTGCCATCAGTGCCGGGACTTACTCCTACAATGAGCAGTTCTTC. It translates to CAISAGTYSYNEQFF.